Listed here are 15 T cell receptor beta chains from one sample, sequenced in a study of T cell repertoires in cytomegalovirus infection. Via MiXCR, TCRdb re-called the reads, giving one row per CDR3 protein. The sample includes approximately 71,000 distinct CDR3 sequences, around 20% of them seen just once. Their antigens remain unidentified. Sequencing was performed on CD8+ T cells from cultured PBMCs, taken from culture after CMV antigen stimulation. Receptors were obtained from a human donor in good health (CMV status not recorded). Some clones in this sample may be carry-over from other donors' samples.

This sequence joins TRBV9 and TRBJ1-1; D unresolved. Per germline, CDR1 SGDLS and CDR2 YYNGEE. The V end was cut by 2 bases, the J end by 7 bases, with 12 bases between. The CDR3 consists of 13 residues. The CDR3 is CASSVDGSGEAFF. CDR3 nucleotide sequence: TGTGCCAGCAGCGTGGACGGGTCTGGTGAAGCTTTCTTT.

This clonotype appeared many times. V gene TRBV4-3 combines with J gene TRBJ2-3; 8 bases map to TRBD2. The germline gives CDR1 LGHNA, CDR2 YSLEER. V shed 4 bases, J shed 2 bases, and the junction held 8 bases outside the gene matches. This CDR3 comprises 16 residues. The CDR3 DNA reads as TGCGCCAGCAGCCCAAATATAGCGGGGCCCACAGATACGCAGTATTTT. Translated: CASSPNIAGPTDTQYF.

For this clonotype: A single base separates this from a much larger clone, so it may be a read error. This chain uses TRBV4-1 with TRBJ2-3; tentative D call: TRBD2 (6 bases). CDR3 length: 15 amino acids. CDR1 MGHRA and CDR2 YSYEKL come from the germline V gene. The CDR3 coding sequence is TGCACCAGCAGCCAACTAGCAGGGCTCACAGATACGCAGTATTTT. It translates to CTSSQLAGLTDTQYF.

This clonotype was observed a handful of times. The V and J genes are TRBV4-3 and TRBJ1-1; D remains ambiguous. V lost 0 bases and J 5 bases, leaving 22 bases between the germline ends. Germline-derived CDR1 and CDR2 are LGHNA and YSLEER. The CDR3 covers 18 residues. The CDR3 loop reads CASSQDRTGKGVETEAFF. The CDR3 nucleotides read TGCGCCAGCAGCCAAGATAGGACGGGGAAAGGCGTTGAGACTGAAGCTTTCTTT.

This chain uses TRBV6-1 with TRBJ1-1; 9 positions match TRBD1. The V segment lost 7 bases and the J segment 0 bases; nucleotides outside the gene matches: 9. CDR1 is MNHNS and CDR2 is SASEGT in the germline V gene. This CDR3 has 16 residues. The CDR3 bases are TGTGCCAGCACCAAGGGGGACAGGGAGATGAACACTGAAGCTTTCTTT. As protein: CASTKGDREMNTEAFF.

V is TRBV7-9 and J is TRBJ1-2; no clear D. V lost 1 base and J lost 8, with 14 bases in between. Germline CDR1 SEHNR, CDR2 FQNEAQ (reference sequence). The CDR3 is 14 amino acids. In DNA, the CDR3 is TGTGCCAGCAGCTTAGAGGGCGGGCTTTACGGCTACACCTTC. This gives the protein CASSLEGGLYGYTF.

This chain joins TRBV4-3 and TRBJ1-1; D call uncertain. The CDR3 covers 14 residues. Trimming left V 0 bases short and J 7 bases short, with 12 bases between. Germline V CDR1 and CDR2: LGHNA, YSLEER. The chain's CDR3 is CASSQDSWAVEAFF. CDR3 in DNA: TGCGCCAGCAGCCAAGATAGTTGGGCAGTTGAAGCTTTCTTT.

The J gene is TRBJ1-1, the V gene TRBV7-2, with 8 bases matching TRBD1. The ends lost 4 bases at V and 8 bases at J; junction bases unmatched: 3. The CDR3 loop spans 12 amino acids. Germline-derived CDR1 and CDR2 are SGHTA and FQGNSA. Here the CDR3 DNA reads TGTGCCAGCAGCTCACCAGGGGGCGAAGCTTTCTTT. It specifies CASSSPGGEAFF.

The J gene is TRBJ1-2, the V gene TRBV29-1; D is unresolved. The V gene lost 7 bases and the J gene lost 11 bases, with 17 bases spanning the gap. CDR1 is SQVTM and CDR2 is ANQGSEA in the germline V gene. The length of the CDR3 is 11 residues. This CDR3 reads CSALREVEYTF. In nucleotides, the CDR3 is TGCAGCGCACTAAGGGAGGTGGAATACACCTTC.

In DNA form, the CDR3 reads TGTGCCAGCAGCTTAGCCGCCGGGGGATCTCCTGTTGATGAGCAGTTCTTC. This encodes CASSLAAGGSPVDEQFF. The J gene is TRBJ2-1, the V gene TRBV7-2, with D tentatively TRBD2 (6 bases). Trimming removed 0 bases at V and 8 bases at J, with 20 bases between. The CDR3 runs to 17 residues. Germline CDR1 SGHTA, CDR2 FQGNSA.

In its sample, this clonotype was seen a few times. The V call is TRBV7-2, the J call TRBJ1-1; 7 nucleotides match TRBD1. The CDR3 is 15 amino acids. The V segment lost 5 bases and the J segment 7 bases; nucleotides outside the gene matches: 13. Germline-derived CDR1 and CDR2 are SGHTA and FQGNSA. Here the CDR3 DNA reads TGTGCCAGCAGCCGAGGGACAGCGTCCCAGCATGAAGCTTTCTTT. This encodes CASSRGTASQHEAFF. The complete variable domain, with remaining parts taken from reference TRBV7-2 and TRBJ1-1, reads GAGVSQSPSNKVTEKGKDVELRCDPISGHTALYWYRQSLGQGLEFLIYFQGNSAPDKSGLPSDRFSAERTGGSVSTLTIQRTQQEDSAVYLCASSRGTASQHEAFFGQGTRLTVV.

This chain connects TRBV7-8 to TRBJ1-2; D gene uncertain. Trimming pared 5 bases from V and 1 base from J, leaving 20 bases between. This CDR3 contains 17 residues. CDR1 is SGHVS and CDR2 is FQNEAQ in the germline V gene. The chain's CDR3 is CASSPRPDIDFNYGYTF. The DNA of the CDR3 is TGTGCCAGCAGCCCCCGTCCTGACATCGACTTTAACTATGGCTACACCTTC. Full variable domain (missing parts from reference TRBV7-8 and TRBJ1-2): GAGVSQSPRYKVAKRGQDVALRCDPISGHVSLFWYQQALGQGPEFLTYFQNEAQLDKSGLPSDRFFAERPEGSVSTLKIQRTQQEDSAVYLCASSPRPDIDFNYGYTFGSGTRLTVV.

The chain carries TRBV6-2 or TRBV6-3 and TRBJ2-7, with a weak D call TRBD2 (6 bases). In germline, CDR1 is MNHEY, CDR2 SVGEGT. Between the trimmed V and J ends, which lost 4 bases and 2 bases, there was a span of 9 bases. This CDR3 contains 13 residues. The CDR3, as DNA: TGTGCCAGCAGTTTGGGACTGACCTACGAGCAGTACTTC. The encoded protein is CASSLGLTYEQYF.

This clonotype was observed a few times. The rearrangement links TRBV11-2 to TRBJ2-7; tentative D call: TRBD1 (5 bases). This CDR3 spans 13 amino acids. CDR1 is SGHAT and CDR2 is FQNNGV in the germline V gene. Trimming shortened V by 1 base and J by 6 bases, and 10 bases separated the two germline ends. The CDR3 spells CASSLVARAEQYF. CDR3 coding DNA: TGTGCCAGCAGCTTAGTCGCCAGGGCCGAGCAGTACTTC.

By share of the sample, this clonotype is medium-sized. This chain joins TRBV6-5 and TRBJ1-1; D possibly corresponds to TRBD1 (6 bases). The CDR3 covers 12 residues. From germline, CDR1 is MNHEY and CDR2 SVGAGI. V was cut by 5 bases and J by 6 bases, with 10 bases left in between. CDR3 protein: CASSVTGSEAFF. The CDR3 DNA is TGTGCCAGCAGTGTAACAGGGTCTGAAGCTTTCTTT.